Shown below are 20 T cell receptor beta chains from a single sample sequenced in a study of T cells after yellow fever vaccination. Using its own MiXCR run on the 5' RACE reads, TCRdb lists one record per CDR3 protein. The data hold 400,000 or so distinct CDR3 sequences, with around 10% observed a single time. This sample comprised PBMCs, obtained on the day of the first yellow fever vaccination. These receptors were obtained from a man between 18 and 35 years old who received the YFV17D yellow fever vaccine.

This clonotype was counted a few times. V is TRBV9 and J is TRBJ2-1, with D maybe TRBD2 (6 bases). CDR3 length: 15 residues. Trimming removed 3 bases at V and 7 bases at J, with 17 bases between. CDR1 and CDR2 (germline): SGDLS, YYNGEE. CDR3 coding DNA: TGTGCCAGCAGCGAACGGGCGGGACCAAAAAATGAGCAGTTCTTC. Residues: CASSERAGPKNEQFF.

The sample holds a few counts of this clonotype. The J gene is TRBJ2-1, the V gene TRBV12-3 or TRBV12-4, with D possibly TRBD2 on 7 matching bases. There are 14 residues in the CDR3. The V gene lost 4 bases and the J gene lost 5 bases, with 12 bases spanning the gap. The DNA of the CDR3 is TGTGCCAGCAGTTCGGGGGGCTTGAACAATGAGCAGTTCTTC. This encodes CASSSGGLNNEQFF.

Only a few counts were recorded for this clonotype. The J gene is TRBJ2-7, the V gene TRBV20-1; D remains unclear. This CDR3 has 12 amino acids. The V gene's germline CDR1 is DFQATT and CDR2 SNEGSKA (reference sequence). Trimming took 4 bases from V and 2 from J, leaving 9 bases between them. CDR3: CSAITDTYEQYV. CDR3 DNA sequence: TGCAGTGCTATTACAGATACCTACGAGCAGTACGTC.

The chain is built from TRBV6-2 or TRBV6-3 and TRBJ2-2, with a weak D call TRBD1 (6 bases). Trimming pared 6 bases from V and 0 bases from J, leaving 14 bases between. CDR3 size: 16 residues. Germline values: CDR1 MNHEY, CDR2 SVGEGT. CDR3 loop: CASSRPGTPNTGELFF. Here the CDR3 DNA reads TGTGCCAGCAGCCGCCCCGGGACACCGAACACCGGGGAGCTGTTTTTT.

The chain combines TRBV6-2 or TRBV6-3 with TRBJ2-6, with D tentatively TRBD2 (5 bases). Germline V CDR1 and CDR2: MNHEY, SVGEGT. Trimming stripped 5 bases from V and 1 base from J, with 9 bases between. CDR3 length: 15 amino acids. The CDR3 loop reads CASSPGDSGANVLTF. CDR3 in DNA: TGTGCCAGCAGTCCCGGGGATTCTGGGGCCAACGTCCTGACTTTC.

The genes are TRBV9 and TRBJ2-3; D remains ambiguous. Trimming took 0 bases from V and 2 from J, leaving 7 bases between them. Per germline, CDR1 SGDLS and CDR2 YYNGEE. This CDR3 is built from 14 residues. The CDR3 DNA sequence: TGTGCCAGCAGCGTAGTGGCCACCACAGATACGCAGTATTTT. Its translation is CASSVVATTDTQYF.

The table lists this clonotype with a few counts. The genes are TRBV4-1 and TRBJ2-1, with TRBD1 matching 8 bases. The CDR3 totals 16 residues. V was clipped by 1 base and J by 10 bases; unmatched bases: 12. Germline assignment: CDR1 MGHRA and CDR2 YSYEKL. The CDR3 DNA reads as TGCGCCAGCAGCCAAGCGACGGCAGGGGGCGGATGGGAGCAGTTCTTC. This gives the protein CASSQATAGGGWEQFF.

The chain recombines TRBV11-3 with TRBJ2-1, with TRBD2 matching over 10 bases. Per germline, CDR1 SGHNT and CDR2 YENEEA. There are 17 residues in the CDR3. Trimming removed 4 bases from V and 6 bases from J; junction bases left unmatched: 12. In nucleotides, the CDR3 is TGTGCCAGCAGCTCGTTCACCGGGACTAGCGCTCTCAATGAGCAGTTCTTC. This translates into CASSSFTGTSALNEQFF. Full variable domain (missing parts from reference TRBV11-3 and TRBJ2-1): EAGVVQSPRYKIIEKKQPVAFWCNPISGHNTLYWYLQNLGQGPELLIRYENEEAVDDSQLPKDRFSAERLKGVDSTLKIQPAELGDSAVYLCASSSFTGTSALNEQFFGPGTRLTVL.

The chain recombines TRBV4-3 with TRBJ2-1; 12 positions agree with TRBD2. CDR1 and CDR2 from the germline V gene are LGHNA and YSLEER. CDR3 length: 18 amino acids. Trimming at V came to 0 bases and at J to 4 bases, leaving 7 bases not matched to a gene. CDR3 residues: CASSQDLAGGATYNEQFF. The DNA for the CDR3 is TGCGCCAGCAGCCAAGACCTAGCGGGGGGGGCTACTTACAATGAGCAGTTCTTC.

The J gene is TRBJ2-5, the V gene TRBV29-1; a possible D gene is TRBD1 (7 bases). This CDR3 comprises 13 residues. The germline V and J ends were trimmed by 6 bases and 3 bases, with 14 bases remaining between them. CDR1 is SQVTM and CDR2 is ANQGSEA in the germline V gene. The CDR3 bases are TGCAGCGTGGGCGGGACAGCAGAAGAGACCCAGTACTTC. It yields the protein CSVGGTAEETQYF.

The chain links TRBV11-2 to TRBJ1-4; the D gene is possibly TRBD1 (6 bases). Between the trimmed V and J ends, which lost 6 bases and 7 bases, there was a span of 15 bases. The CDR3 length is 14 residues. CDR1 SGHAT and CDR2 FQNNGV come from the germline V gene. The CDR3 DNA sequence: TGTGCCAGCAGTCGTCTGGGGGGCAGTGAAAAACTGTTTTTT. Amino acids: CASSRLGGSEKLFF.

This clonotype was seen more than once but under ten times. This chain uses TRBV9 with TRBJ2-5; possibly TRBD1 or TRBD2 for D (7 bases each). The CDR3 runs 14 residues. Trimming removed 4 bases at V and 2 bases at J, with 12 bases between. Germline V gives CDR1 SGDLS, CDR2 YYNGEE. The CDR3 nucleotides are TGTGCCAGCAGCCAGGGGGGGGAGCAAGAGACCCAGTACTTC. The encoded protein is CASSQGGEQETQYF.

CDR3 nucleotides: TGTGCCAGCAGTCCCCAGTACCCCGTACCCTACGAGCAGTACGTC. Its translation: CASSPQYPVPYEQYV. The rearrangement joins TRBV6-1 to TRBJ2-7; D is unclear. This CDR3 comprises 15 residues. Germline V gives CDR1 MNHNS, CDR2 SASEGT. With 5 bases removed from V and 2 bases from J, the gap between germline ends came to 16 bases.

The V and J genes are TRBV9 and TRBJ2-3, with D possibly being TRBD2 (7 bases). Germline CDR1 reads SGDLS; CDR2 reads YYNGEE. The CDR3 runs 12 residues. Trimming left V 7 bases short and J 6 bases short, with 12 bases between. CDR3 in DNA: TGTGCCAGCTCGCGGGGGCTGGATACGCAGTATTTT. It yields the protein CASSRGLDTQYF.

J is TRBJ2-7 and V is TRBV7-9; D remains ambiguous. V lost 7 bases and J 0 bases, leaving 10 bases between the germline ends. CDR1 is SEHNR, CDR2 FQNEAQ, per germline (reference sequence). The CDR3 totals 13 residues. The CDR3 here is CASNTDDSYEQYF. CDR3 nucleotides: TGTGCCAGCAACACGGACGACTCCTACGAGCAGTACTTC. The complete variable domain, with remaining parts taken from reference TRBV7-9 and TRBJ2-7, reads DTGVSQNPRHKITKRGQNVTFRCDPISEHNRLYWYRQTLGQGPEFLTYFQNEAQLEKSRLLSDRFSAERPKGSFSTLEIQRTEQGDSAMYLCASNTDDSYEQYFGPGTRLTVT.

The table lists this clonotype with a few counts. The V gene is TRBV2, the J gene TRBJ2-1; 10 nucleotides match TRBD2. The CDR3 has 15 residues. Germline CDR1 reads SNHLY; CDR2 reads FYNNEI. J lost 4 bases, V lost 6 bases, and 6 bases had no gene match. The DNA of the CDR3 is TGTGCCAGCAGATCCCTAGCGGGGGCGTACAATGAGCAGTTCTTC. This codes for CASRSLAGAYNEQFF.

The chain couples TRBV27 to TRBJ2-5, with D uncertain. The CDR3 extends over 11 amino acids. Per the germline V gene, CDR1 is MNHEY and CDR2 is SMNVEV (reference sequence). Between the trimmed V and J ends, which lost 4 bases and 10 bases, there was a span of 10 bases. The CDR3 coding sequence is TGTGCCAGCAGTTCTCCCTCAGGCCAGTACTTC. The encoded protein is CASSSPSGQYF.

This chain joins TRBV5-4 and TRBJ2-1; D assignment may be TRBD1 or TRBD2 (5 bases each). Germline V gene sequence: CDR1 SGHNT, CDR2 YYREEE (reference sequence). This CDR3 region has 11 residues. V shed 5 bases and J shed 14 bases, with 14 bases lying between them. The CDR3 sequence: CASSPGWGKFF. CDR3 bases: TGTGCCAGCAGTCCCGGGTGGGGGAAGTTCTTC.

The V call is TRBV7-8, the J call TRBJ2-3, with 8 positions matching TRBD2. There are 14 residues in the CDR3. Germline CDR1 SGHVS, CDR2 FQNEAQ. Losses at the gene ends were 5 bases for V and 5 bases for J; bases not matched to a gene: 6. CDR3 DNA sequence: TGTGCCAGCAGCCTTAGCGGGGTGGGAGATACGCAGTATTTT. It specifies CASSLSGVGDTQYF.

This clonotype was seen only a few times. The rearrangement joins TRBV24-1 to TRBJ1-2, with D hard to call. Germline assignment: CDR1 KGHDR and CDR2 SFDVKD. The ends were cut back, 11 bases at V and 2 bases at J, with 8 bases in the middle. CDR3 length equals 11 residues. CDR3 loop: CAISGNYGYTF. For the CDR3, the DNA is TGTGCCATTAGCGGGAACTATGGCTACACCTTC.